This T cell receptor beta chain was captured by sequencing in a study of Graves' ophthalmopathy and Graves' hyperthyroidism. Study-level results: Sensitivity reached approximately 89% and specificity about 81% for a 13-signature model separating ophthalmopathy from stable hyperthyroidism.

Of note for this clonotype: Its antigen is not identified.

Thyroid ultrasound, orbital computed tomography, TRAb, serum thyroxine and clinical symptoms formed the basis of diagnosis. From RNA, the CDR3 regions of TCR beta chains were amplified and sequenced. An opening RT-PCR round employed HTBI primers and preceded a second-round multiplex PCR. TCRdb re-called the multiplex PCR reads through MiXCR, storing one row per CDR3 protein. The table records about 740,000 distinct CDR3 sequences, roughly 40% of them present only once. The sequenced material came from peripheral blood. The origin of this receptor is an adult man with Graves' ophthalmopathy.

CDR3 DNA: TGTGCCAGCTCACCGGAGCGAGACTACGAGCAGTACTTC. Its translation: CASSPERDYEQYF. The chain uses TRBV7-2 and TRBJ2-7, with unresolved D. The ends were cut back, 8 bases at V and 3 bases at J, with 14 bases in the middle. The CDR3 runs to 13 residues. Germline V gene data show CDR1 as SGHTA and CDR2 as FQGNSA. The full variable domain, completed using reference TRBV7-2 and TRBJ2-7, is GAGVSQSPSNKVTEKGKDVELRCDPISGHTALYWYRQSLGQGLEFLIYFQGNSAPDKSGLPSDRFSAERTGGSVSTLTIQRTQQEDSAVYLCASSPERDYEQYFGPGTRLTVT.